Listed below are T cell receptor beta chains from one sample, sequenced in a study of cytomegalovirus exposure and HLA in healthy donors. TCRdb's copy holds only in-frame clones and misses some; the assay was immunoSEQ multiplex PCR. The repertoire includes about 180,000 clones, 80% of them detected once, and approximately 5.1% sits in the top ten. Sequences were obtained from PBMCs. The receptors were gathered from a middle-aged man in good health and CMV-seronegative. CDR3s include the opening cysteine and the closing phenylalanine or tryptophan. A D gene is named only where the DNA matches it firmly. Expanded clones are given a class, and other clones once, few, many or no size at all.

NA | TRBJ2-6 | NA | TRBV10-3 | CAISESSGAGANVLTF | TGTGCCATCAGTGAGTCTTCAGGGGCTGGGGCCAACGTCCTGACTTTC
NA | TRBJ2-1 | NA | TRBV9 | CASSPRTEQYNEQFF | TGTGCCAGCAGCCCCCGGACTGAACAATACAATGAGCAGTTCTTC
few | TRBJ2-3 | TRBD2 | TRBV4-1 | CASSPFAGGLTDTQYF | TGCGCCAGCAGCCCCTTCGCGGGGGGCCTCACAGATACGCAGTATTTT
NA | TRBJ2-3 | NA | TRBV10-3 | CATGGNPDTQYF | TGTGCTACCGGGGGTAATCCAGATACGCAGTATTTT
NA | TRBJ2-2 | NA | TRBV7-9 | CASSVDTPGELFF | TGTGCCAGCAGCGTGGACACCCCCGGGGAGCTGTTTTTT
NA | TRBJ1-2 | NA | TRBV5-6 | CASSPEYRVSGYTF | TGTGCCAGCAGCCCGGAATACAGGGTTTCGGGCTACACCTTC
NA | TRBJ1-4 | NA | TRBV5-6 | CASSSQGSTNEKLFF | TGTGCCAGCAGCTCCCAGGGATCAACTAATGAAAAACTGTTTTTT
NA | TRBJ2-7 | NA | TRBV4-1 | CASSQQGFYEQYF | TGCGCCAGCAGCCAACAGGGGTTCTACGAGCAGTACTTC
few | TRBJ1-2 | TRBD1 | TRBV5-1 | CASSWGQRPGYTF | TGCGCCAGCAGCTGGGGACAGCGGCCTGGCTACACCTTC
NA | TRBJ2-7 | TRBD2 | TRBV6-5 | CASRTSGRGYEQYF | TGTGCCAGCCGGACTAGCGGGAGGGGGTACGAGCAGTACTTC
once | TRBJ1-1 | NA | TRBV6-5 | CASSYSRLTRNTEAFF | TGTGCCAGCAGTTACTCGAGGTTGACCCGCAACACTGAAGCTTTCTTT
NA | TRBJ1-4 | TRBD1 | TRBV25-1 | CASSEEGRGLNEKLFF | TGTGCCAGCAGTGAAGAGGGCAGGGGGCTAAATGAAAAACTGTTTTTT
NA | TRBJ1-1 | NA | TRBV11-3 | CASSLGGSVDTEAFF | TGTGCCAGCAGCTTAGGAGGGTCAGTAGACACTGAAGCTTTCTTT
few | TRBJ1-1 | TRBD1 | TRBV19 | CASSSRTGGNEAFF | TGTGCCAGTAGTTCCCGGACAGGGGGAAATGAAGCTTTCTTT
NA | TRBJ1-5 | TRBD1 | TRBV19 | CASSIEGQGGQPQHF | TGTGCCAGTAGTATAGAAGGACAGGGAGGACAGCCCCAGCATTTT
NA | TRBJ1-1 | TRBD1 | TRBV29-1 | CSVERGQGYTEAFF | TGCAGCGTTGAACGGGGACAGGGCTACACTGAAGCTTTCTTT
NA | TRBJ1-4 | TRBD1 | TRBV4-1 | CASSLNGQGITEKLFF | TGCGCCAGCAGCCTCAATGGACAGGGAATTACTGAAAAACTGTTTTTT
few | TRBJ1-6 | NA | TRBV4-2 | CASSQVSESPLHF | TGTGCCAGCAGCCAAGTATCTGAGTCACCCCTCCACTTT
NA | TRBJ2-1 | TRBD1 | TRBV7-2 | CASSSTGVNEQFF | TGTGCCAGCAGCTCCACAGGGGTCAATGAGCAGTTCTTC
NA | TRBJ1-1 | TRBD1 | TRBV2 | CASSEALLTGGAEAFF | TGTGCCAGCAGTGAAGCGCTTCTCACAGGGGGCGCCGAAGCTTTCTTT
once | TRBJ1-2 | NA | TRBV20-1 | CSASTNYGYTF | TGCAGTGCTAGTACTAACTATGGCTACACCTTC
NA | TRBJ2-1 | TRBD2 | TRBV18 | CASSPVSGGDNEQFF | TGTGCCAGCTCACCGGTGAGCGGGGGCGACAATGAGCAGTTCTTC
NA | TRBJ2-5 | TRBD1 | TRBV5-1 | CASSIGQGRFRETQYF | TGCGCCAGCAGCATCGGACAGGGCCGTTTTCGGGAGACCCAGTACTTC
NA | TRBJ2-7 | TRBD1 | TRBV7-2 | CASNRGYEQYF | TGTGCCAGCAACAGGGGCTACGAGCAGTACTTC
NA | TRBJ2-3 | TRBD2 | TRBV13 | CASSPIVLAGAGPTDTQYF | TGTGCCAGCAGCCCCATTGTATTAGCGGGGGCCGGGCCCACAGATACGCAGTATTTT
once | TRBJ1-1 | TRBD1 | TRBV7-9 | CASSRTGGTEAFF | TGTGCCAGCAGCCGGACAGGGGGTACTGAAGCTTTCTTT
NA | TRBJ1-5 | NA | TRBV19 | CASSNYPQRFYSNQPQHF | TGTGCCAGTAGTAACTACCCCCAGAGGTTTTATAGCAATCAGCCCCAGCATTTT
NA | TRBJ1-2 | NA | TRBV6-5 | CASSSHTGFYGYTF | TGTGCCAGCAGCTCCCATACGGGGTTCTATGGCTACACCTTC
NA | TRBJ1-4 | TRBD1 | TRBV15 | CATAITGTAVFATNEKLFF | TGTGCCACCGCCATCACCGGGACAGCGGTTTTTGCAACTAATGAAAAACTGTTTTTT